This T cell receptor (beta chain) appears in the sequencing data of a study of OX40 agonist ivuxolimab in advanced cancers. Study information: Two patients with cutaneous melanoma and one with hepatocellular carcinoma, three in total, showed partial responses.

CDR1 is SGHRS, CDR2 YFSETQ, per germline. V lost 4 bases and J lost 4, with 9 bases in between. This CDR3 has 13 residues. Only in-frame clones appear in the TCRdb table, and some are missing; sequencing was by immunoSEQ multiplex PCR. The sample includes some 46,000 clones, approximately 86% of them seen just once. About this clone itself: At the DNA level, this CDR3 is encoded by other sequences in the same sample as well.

This specimen was CD4+ or CD8+ T cells sorted from blood, taken in a trial of the OX40 agonist ivuxolimab. The receptor was isolated from an adult with an advanced solid tumor such as melanoma, head and neck, liver or kidney cancer. This chain uses TRBV5-1 with TRBJ2-1, with a tentative D call TRBD1 (5 bases). The chain's CDR3 is CASSLDRYNEQFF. CDR3 coding DNA: TGCGCCAGCAGCCTTGACAGATACAATGAGCAGTTCTTC.